This T cell receptor (beta chain) was profiled in a study of T cell repertoires in aging, cancer and after chemotherapy (dated by TCRdb to about 2019). Study-level background: Donors were distributed across six age groups ranging from 30 or younger to 70 or older, with at least three individuals included per group. To examine immunoaging and T cell reconstitution after chemotherapy, the study profiled TCR beta repertoires in peripheral blood from healthy donors and cancer patients. Control TCR repertoires from healthy donors were recorded over several months to years, and clear clonal overlap was observed across re-sampling. Alongside 95 healthy donors serving as a reference group, the cohort included some 220 cancer patients, of whom some 91 had hematological cancers and 110 to 140 had solid cancers. The full dataset contained 9.1 million or so TCR reads.

Based on its abundance in the sample, this clonotype is medium-sized (0.01 to 0.1%). What antigen it recognizes has not been identified. Base qualities are not provided; no much larger clone lies one nucleotide away. The CDR3, from cysteine to phenylalanine, totals 14 residues. The sequence is cut down to CDR3 DNA, 42 bases in frame from base 1. CDR1 and CDR2 were assigned from the germline V gene as SQVTM and ANQGSEA. V lost 2 bases and J lost 8 bases, and the count of bases not matched to a germline gene is 6. Rearranged TRB sequences spanning V, D and J segments were amplified by multiplex touch-down PCR using a mixed TRB-A/B primer pool. Illumina adapters and sample indices were attached to the amplicons in two consecutive PCR reactions using Phusion HS II polymerase. Amplicons were gel-purified using the NucleoSpin Gel and PCR Clean-up kit and were subsequently checked with Qubit and an Agilent 2100 Bioanalyzer. The libraries were sequenced on an Illumina MiSeq with 600-cycle, single-indexed, paired-end runs. The original pipeline was this. TRB sequences were processed with MiXCR versions 2.12 and 3.0.5. A clone was defined as each unique CDR3 nucleotide sequence, and only productive sequences supported by at least two reads were kept. Repertoire metrics included Shannon diversity, evenness, clonality (one minus evenness), and alpha-parameterized diversity profiles from alpha 0 to 5. The IGoR algorithm was used to calculate generation probabilities for clones in the paired samples taken before and after chemotherapy. TCRdb reran the public reads through fastp at Q25 and MiXCR, keeping productive beta chains. Here each entry gathers all rows of one CDR3 protein and keeps the most common genes and DNA. TCRdb's processing, not the authors', yielded these V and J calls. The sample table records about 13,000 distinct CDR3 sequences; less than 30% of these occur just once. The ten largest clonotypes hold 2.6% of the sample.

The paper's findings and limits, for the study overall: Significantly lower blood TCR diversity and higher clonality were observed in untreated patients with hematological or solid cancers than in age-matched healthy donors. In healthy donors, the decline in TCR diversity with age was mainly due to loss of richness, whereas in cancer patients loss of evenness also played a role. The authors noted that the repertoire data do not allow conclusions about immunological memory after chemotherapy. Median generation probability increased over the chemotherapy interval in both cancer cohorts, suggesting repertoire reconstitution through rebound thymic output.

TCR beta rearrangements were amplified from genomic DNA extracted from peripheral blood rather than from sorted cells or RNA. This clonotype was obtained from a human donor in good health. Rearrangement joined TRBV29-1 to TRBJ2-1, with 10 junctional bases fitting TRBD1. Sequenced sample: blood. The DNA reads TGCAGCGTTGAAAGGGACAGGGGTTTTGATGAGCAGTTCTTC. Its translation is CSVERDRGFDEQFF.